Reported below is one T cell receptor beta chain. Produced via immunoSEQ multiplex PCR; TCRdb's table is partial and in-frame only. The data show about 360,000 clones, about 88% seen once. These data come from a study of blood T cell repertoires in COVID-19. CDR1 is MGHRA and CDR2 is YSYEKL in the germline V gene. CDR3 length: 13 residues. Germline trimming cut 3 bases from V and 8 bases from J; bases unmatched to any gene: 3. This chain uses TRBV4-1 with TRBJ2-1, with 8 positions matching TRBD2. Source material: peripheral blood. The receptor's source is a woman aged 55 to 70 with COVID-19, enrolled during active disease. CDR3 loop: CASSHGGAYEQFF. The DNA for the CDR3 is TGCGCCAGCAGCCACGGGGGGGCCTATGAGCAGTTCTTC.